This T cell receptor (beta chain) was retrieved from a study of shared clonotypes between healthy human individuals. Here immunoSEQ multiplex PCR was the method, and the copy in TCRdb shows in-frame clones only, minus some. Among 2 million to 2.5 million clones listed, 90% to 97% were seen once. The length of the CDR3 is 14 residues. Germline loops: CDR1 MNHEY, CDR2 SVGAGI. V dropped 5 bases and J dropped 2 bases, with 13 bases sitting between them. This clonotype was sampled from a man aged 18 to 35 in good health. V is TRBV6-5 and J is TRBJ2-7; D remains ambiguous. The sample consisted of naive CD4+ T cells sorted from blood. The subset here: CD45RA+ positively selected. The CDR3 DNA follows: TGTGCCAGCAGTCGGTACGGTACCACCTACGAGCAGTACTTC. It specifies CASSRYGTTYEQYF.